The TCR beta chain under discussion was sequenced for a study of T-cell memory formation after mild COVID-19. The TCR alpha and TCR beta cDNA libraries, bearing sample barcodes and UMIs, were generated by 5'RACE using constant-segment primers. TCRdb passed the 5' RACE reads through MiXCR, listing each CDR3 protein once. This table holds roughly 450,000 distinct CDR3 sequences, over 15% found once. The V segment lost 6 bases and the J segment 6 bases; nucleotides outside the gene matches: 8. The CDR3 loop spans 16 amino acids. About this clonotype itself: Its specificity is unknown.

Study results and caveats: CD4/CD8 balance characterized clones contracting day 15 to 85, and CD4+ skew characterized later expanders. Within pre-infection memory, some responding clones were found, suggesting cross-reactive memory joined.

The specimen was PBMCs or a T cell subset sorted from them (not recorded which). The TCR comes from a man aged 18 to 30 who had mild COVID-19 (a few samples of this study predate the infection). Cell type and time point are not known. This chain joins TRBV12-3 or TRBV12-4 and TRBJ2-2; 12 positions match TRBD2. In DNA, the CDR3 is TGTGCCAGCAGAACCGGGACTAGCGGGTCCTCCGGGGAGCTGTTTTTT. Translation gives CASRTGTSGSSGELFF.